Presented here are 2 T cell receptor beta chains from one specimen sequenced in a study of vaccination and CD4 T cells after COVID-19. These receptors' targets are unknown. Sample treatment: approximately nine-day PBMC culture with coronavirus spike peptide pools or control peptides (ViraFEST assay). The unexposed donor's CD4+ T cells were collected before the COVID-19 pandemic (2011-2018). Oncomine TCR Beta short-read sequencing was applied to DNA from cultured CD4+ T cells. TCRdb redid the calling of the PCR reads with MiXCR, one entry per CDR3 protein. The profile shows a few thousand distinct CDR3 sequences, around two fifths of them singletons. The specimen sequenced was CD4+ T cells from blood, cultured in vitro. The receptors were gathered from a human donor in good health.

This clonotype was observed a handful of times. This chain uses TRBV6-2 or TRBV6-3 with TRBJ2-3; 10 bases agree with TRBD2. The CDR3 totals 14 residues. The trim removed 2 bases at V and 4 bases at J, leaving 0 bases unmatched. Germline-derived CDR1 and CDR2 are MNHEY and SVGEGT. The CDR3 region has the DNA TGTGCCAGCAGTTACGGGACTAGCGCAGATACGCAGTATTTT. As protein: CASSYGTSADTQYF.

This clonotype was detected a few times. The CDR3 is CASSLTSGPTEAFF. The DNA for the CDR3 is TGTGCCAGCAGCTTAACCTCAGGACCCACTGAAGCTTTCTTT. The chain carries TRBV7-3 and TRBJ1-1; D remains unclear. The V and J ends lost 0 bases and 4 bases respectively, with 9 bases between them. Germline CDR1 reads SGHTA; CDR2 reads FQGTGA. The CDR3 covers 14 residues.